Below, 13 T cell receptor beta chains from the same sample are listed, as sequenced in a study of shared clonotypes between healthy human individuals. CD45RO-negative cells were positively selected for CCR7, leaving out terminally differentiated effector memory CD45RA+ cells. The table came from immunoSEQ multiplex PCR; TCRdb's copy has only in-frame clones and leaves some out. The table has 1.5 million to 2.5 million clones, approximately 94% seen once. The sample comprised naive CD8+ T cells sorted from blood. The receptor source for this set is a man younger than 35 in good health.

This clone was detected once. The CDR3 region has the DNA TGTGCCAGCAGCTTAGAGGGGGTCAATGAGCAGTTCTTC. Translating it yields CASSLEGVNEQFF. The rearrangement uses TRBV11-2 and TRBJ2-1, with D perhaps given as TRBD1 or TRBD2 (5 bases each). This CDR3 contains 13 residues. Germline CDR1 is SGHAT and CDR2 is FQNNGV. Trimming cost V 0 bases and J 6 bases, with 6 bases left between them.

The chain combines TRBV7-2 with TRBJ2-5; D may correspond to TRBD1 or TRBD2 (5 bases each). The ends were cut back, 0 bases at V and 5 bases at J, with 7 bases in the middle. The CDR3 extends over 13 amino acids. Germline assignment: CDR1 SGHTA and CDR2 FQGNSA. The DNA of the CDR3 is TGTGCCAGCAGCTTAGCAGGGACGGAGACCCAGTACTTC. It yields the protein CASSLAGTETQYF. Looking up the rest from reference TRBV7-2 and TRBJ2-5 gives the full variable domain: GAGVSQSPSNKVTEKGKDVELRCDPISGHTALYWYRQSLGQGLEFLIYFQGNSAPDKSGLPSDRFSAERTGGSVSTLTIQRTQQEDSAVYLCASSLAGTETQYFGPGTRLLVL.

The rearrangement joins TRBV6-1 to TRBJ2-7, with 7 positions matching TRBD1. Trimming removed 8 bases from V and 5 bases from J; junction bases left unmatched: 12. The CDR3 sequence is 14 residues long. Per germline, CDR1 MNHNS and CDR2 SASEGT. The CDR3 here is CASLQGQVTHEQYF. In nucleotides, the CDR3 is TGTGCCAGCCTTCAAGGACAGGTGACCCACGAGCAGTACTTC.

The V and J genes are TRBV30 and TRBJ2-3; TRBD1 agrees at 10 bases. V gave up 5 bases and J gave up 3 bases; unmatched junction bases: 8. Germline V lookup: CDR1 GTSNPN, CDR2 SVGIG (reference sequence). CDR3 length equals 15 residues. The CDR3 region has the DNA TGTGCCTGGGAGAGGACAGGGGGTTCTACAGATACGCAGTATTTT. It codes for CAWERTGGSTDTQYF.

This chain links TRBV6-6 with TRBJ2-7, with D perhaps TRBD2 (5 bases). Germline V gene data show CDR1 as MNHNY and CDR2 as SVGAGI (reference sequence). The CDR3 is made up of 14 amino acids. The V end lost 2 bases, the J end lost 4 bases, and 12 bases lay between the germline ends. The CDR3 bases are TGTGCCAGCAGTTACGAGGGTCTTGTTTACGAGCAGTACTTC. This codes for CASSYEGLVYEQYF.

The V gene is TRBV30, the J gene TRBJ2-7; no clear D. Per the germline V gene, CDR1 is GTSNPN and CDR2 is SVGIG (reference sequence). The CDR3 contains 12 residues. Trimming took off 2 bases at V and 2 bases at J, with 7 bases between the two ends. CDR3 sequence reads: CAWSIAAYEQYF. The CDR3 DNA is TGTGCCTGGAGTATCGCCGCCTACGAGCAGTACTTC.

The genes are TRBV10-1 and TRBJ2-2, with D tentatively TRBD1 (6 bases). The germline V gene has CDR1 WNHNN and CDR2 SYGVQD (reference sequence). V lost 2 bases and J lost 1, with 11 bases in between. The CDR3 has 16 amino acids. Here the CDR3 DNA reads TGCGCCAGCAGTGAGGACCGGACAGAGAACACCGGGGAGCTGTTTTTT. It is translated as CASSEDRTENTGELFF.

The CDR3 here is CASSQESGTTDTQYF. Here the CDR3 DNA reads TGCGCCAGCAGCCAGGAGAGCGGGACCACAGATACGCAGTATTTT. The chain recombines TRBV4-1 with TRBJ2-3; 7 bases fit TRBD2. The germline CDR1 and CDR2 sequences are MGHRA and YSYEKL. V gave up 3 bases and J gave up 2 bases; unmatched junction bases: 5. The CDR3 extends over 15 amino acids.

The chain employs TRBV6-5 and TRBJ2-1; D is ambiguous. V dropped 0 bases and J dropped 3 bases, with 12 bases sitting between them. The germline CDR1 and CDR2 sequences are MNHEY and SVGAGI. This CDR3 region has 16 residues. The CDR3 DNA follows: TGTGCCAGCAGTTACTCTCTACTCCCCCTCTACAATGAGCAGTTCTTC. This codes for CASSYSLLPLYNEQFF.

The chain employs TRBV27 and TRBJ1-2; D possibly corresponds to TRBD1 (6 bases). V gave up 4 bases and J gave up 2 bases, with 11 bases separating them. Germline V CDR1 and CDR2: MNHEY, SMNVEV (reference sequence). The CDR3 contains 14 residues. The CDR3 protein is CASSSSGQNYGYTF. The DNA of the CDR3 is TGTGCCAGCAGTTCGTCGGGACAAAACTATGGCTACACCTTC.

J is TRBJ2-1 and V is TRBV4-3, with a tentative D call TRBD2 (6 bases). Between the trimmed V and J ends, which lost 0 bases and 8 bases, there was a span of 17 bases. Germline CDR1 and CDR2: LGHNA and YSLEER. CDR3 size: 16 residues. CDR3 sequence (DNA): TGCGCCAGCAGCCAAGAAGTGGAGGGCCGGAGTTATGAGCAGTTCTTC. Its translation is CASSQEVEGRSYEQFF.

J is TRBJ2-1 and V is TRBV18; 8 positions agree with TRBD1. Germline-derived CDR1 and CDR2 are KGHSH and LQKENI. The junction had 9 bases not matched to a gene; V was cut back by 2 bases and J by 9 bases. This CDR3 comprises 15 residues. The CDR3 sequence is CASSPIGQGRGEQFF. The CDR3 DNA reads TGTGCCAGCTCACCAATCGGACAGGGACGTGGTGAGCAGTTCTTC.

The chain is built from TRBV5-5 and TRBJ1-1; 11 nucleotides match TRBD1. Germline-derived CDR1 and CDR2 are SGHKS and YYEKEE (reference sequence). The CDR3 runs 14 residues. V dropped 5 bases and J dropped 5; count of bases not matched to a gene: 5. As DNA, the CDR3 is TGTGCCAGCAGGTGGACAGGGGGCGGAACTGAAGCTTTCTTT. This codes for CASRWTGGGTEAFF.